This T cell receptor beta chain is from a study of Ad26.COV2.S vaccination and SARS-CoV-2 variants. Study in general: Enrollment placed the donor in the COV1001 Ad26.COV2.S trial arm. General study results and limits: While placebo recipients had lower spike-specific TCR breadth, vaccine recipients had more.

As for this clone: Antigen: not known.

The data were produced by immunoSEQ multiplex PCR, yet TCRdb's version contains in-frame clones alone and is incomplete. The sample includes about 450,000 clones, roughly nine tenths of them seen just once. Treatment in this sample: roughly 20 received Ad26.COV2.S at low or high dose, single or two shots; several received placebo; per-sample allocation not given. Day 63 after the first vaccine or placebo injection was the time point for sampling. The shot given was an Ad26 vector that makes Wuhan-strain SARS-CoV-2 spike. The input for sequencing was peripheral blood, taken in a trial of Ad26.COV2.S vaccine versus placebo. The sequence was collected from a person between 18 and 65 years old who received the Ad26.COV2.S COVID-19 vaccine or a placebo.

The CDR3 DNA sequence: TGTGCCAGCAGCGCGAACCCCGAGTACCAAGAGACCCAGTACTTC. Protein product: CASSANPEYQETQYF. The V gene is TRBV9, the J gene TRBJ2-5, with D hard to call. This CDR3 is built from 15 residues. Between the trimmed V and J ends, which lost 3 bases and 0 bases, there was a span of 12 bases. In germline, CDR1 is SGDLS, CDR2 YYNGEE.